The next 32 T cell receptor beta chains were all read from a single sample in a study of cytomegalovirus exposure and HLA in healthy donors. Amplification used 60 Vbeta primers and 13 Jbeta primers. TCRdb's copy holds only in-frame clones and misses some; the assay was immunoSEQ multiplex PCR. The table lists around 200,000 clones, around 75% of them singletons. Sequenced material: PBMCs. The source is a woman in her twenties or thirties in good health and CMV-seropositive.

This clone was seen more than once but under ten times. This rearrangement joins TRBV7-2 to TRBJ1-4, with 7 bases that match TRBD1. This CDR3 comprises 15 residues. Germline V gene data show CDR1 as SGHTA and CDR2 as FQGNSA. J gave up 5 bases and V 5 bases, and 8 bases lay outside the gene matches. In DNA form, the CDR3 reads TGTGCCAGCAGCGGCCAGACAGGGCCAAATGAAAAACTGTTTTTT. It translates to CASSGQTGPNEKLFF.

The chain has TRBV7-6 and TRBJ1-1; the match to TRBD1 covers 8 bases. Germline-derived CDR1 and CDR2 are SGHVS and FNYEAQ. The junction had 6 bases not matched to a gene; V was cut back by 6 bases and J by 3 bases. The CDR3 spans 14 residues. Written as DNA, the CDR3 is TGTGCCAGCAGGCCATACAGGGGGGACACTGAAGCTTTCTTT. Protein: CASRPYRGDTEAFF.

The DNA of the CDR3 is TGTGCCAGCAGAACGGACAGACCATCCGGCTACACCTTC. This gives the protein CASRTDRPSGYTF. This chain joins TRBV5-6 and TRBJ1-2; a weak D match, TRBD1 (6 bases). V was trimmed by 5 bases and J by 8 bases, leaving 16 bases between them. Germline V gene data show CDR1 as SGHDT and CDR2 as YYEEEE. The CDR3 sequence is 13 residues long.

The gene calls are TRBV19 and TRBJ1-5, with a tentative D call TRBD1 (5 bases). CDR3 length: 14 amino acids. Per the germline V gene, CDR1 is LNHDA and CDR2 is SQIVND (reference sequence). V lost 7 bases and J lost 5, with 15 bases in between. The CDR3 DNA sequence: TGTGCCAGTACCATCCGGGGGTCCCATCAGCCCCAGCATTTT. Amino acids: CASTIRGSHQPQHF.

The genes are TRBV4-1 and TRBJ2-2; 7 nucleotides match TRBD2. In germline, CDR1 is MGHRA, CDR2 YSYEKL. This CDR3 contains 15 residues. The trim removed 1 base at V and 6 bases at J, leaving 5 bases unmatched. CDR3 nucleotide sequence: TGCGCCAGCAGCCAAGGCAGGGACTACGCCGGGGAGCTGTTTTTT. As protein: CASSQGRDYAGELFF.

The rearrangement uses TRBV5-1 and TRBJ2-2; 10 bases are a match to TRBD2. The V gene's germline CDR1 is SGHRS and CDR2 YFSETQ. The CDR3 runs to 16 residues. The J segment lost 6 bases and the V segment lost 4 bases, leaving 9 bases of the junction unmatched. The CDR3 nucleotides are TGCGCCAGCAGCCCCAAACTAGCGGGACGACCCGGGGAGCTGTTTTTT. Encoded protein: CASSPKLAGRPGELFF.

DNA for the CDR3: TGTGCCAGCAGGCAGGCGGGGGCAACTAATGAAAAACTGTTTTTT. Amino acid sequence: CASRQAGATNEKLFF. The chain couples TRBV27 to TRBJ1-4, with a weak D call TRBD1 (5 bases). This CDR3 spans 15 amino acids. The germline gives CDR1 MNHEY, CDR2 SMNVEV (reference sequence). Trimming pared 6 bases from V and 0 bases from J, leaving 11 bases between. Based on the CDR3 plus reference TRBV27 and TRBJ1-4, the full variable domain is EAQVTQNPRYLITVTGKKLTVTCSQNMNHEYMSWYRQDPGLGLRQIYYSMNVEVTDKGDVPEGYKVSRKEKRNFPLILESPSPNQTSLYFCASRQAGATNEKLFFGSGTQLSVL.

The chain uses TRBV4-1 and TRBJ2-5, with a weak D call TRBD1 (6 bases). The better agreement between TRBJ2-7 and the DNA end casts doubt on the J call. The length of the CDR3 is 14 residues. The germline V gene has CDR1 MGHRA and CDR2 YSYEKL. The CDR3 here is CASSQEQQGYEQYF. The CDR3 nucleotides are TGCGCCAGCAGCCAGGAACAACAGGGATACGAGCAGTACTTC.

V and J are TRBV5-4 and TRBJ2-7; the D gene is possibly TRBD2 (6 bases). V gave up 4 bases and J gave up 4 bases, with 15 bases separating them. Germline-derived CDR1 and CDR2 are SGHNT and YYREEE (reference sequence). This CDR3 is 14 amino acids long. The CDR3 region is CASSELSGTYEQYF. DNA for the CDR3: TGTGCCAGCAGCGAACTGTCCGGGACTTACGAGCAGTACTTC. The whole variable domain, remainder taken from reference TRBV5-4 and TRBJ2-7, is ETGVTQSPTHLIKTRGQQVTLRCSSQSGHNTVSWYQQALGQGPQFIFQYYREEENGRGNFPPRFSGLQFPNYSSELNVNALELDDSALYLCASSELSGTYEQYFGPGTRLTVT.

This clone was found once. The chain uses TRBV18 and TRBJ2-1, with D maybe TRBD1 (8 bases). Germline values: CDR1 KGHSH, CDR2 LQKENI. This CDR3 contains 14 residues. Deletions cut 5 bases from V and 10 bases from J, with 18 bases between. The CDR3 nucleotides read TGTGCCAGCTCAGGAGGACGGGGGGACAGGGAGCAGTTCTTC. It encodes CASSGGRGDREQFF.

CDR3 in DNA: TGTGCCAGTATTGGGACAGGGACCCGGAACGGCTACACCTTC. Translated, it gives CASIGTGTRNGYTF. The chain links TRBV19 to TRBJ1-2; TRBD1 matches 9 bases. CDR3 length: 14 amino acids. J was trimmed by 8 bases and V by 7 bases; bases with no gene match: 11. Germline CDR1 reads LNHDA; CDR2 reads SQIVND (reference sequence).

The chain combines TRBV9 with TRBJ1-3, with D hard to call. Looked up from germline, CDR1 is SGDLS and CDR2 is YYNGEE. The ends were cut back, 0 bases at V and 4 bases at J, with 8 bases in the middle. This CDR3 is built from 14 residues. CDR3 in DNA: TGTGCCAGCAGCGTAGCTCCCCTGGGAAACACCATATATTTT. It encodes CASSVAPLGNTIYF.

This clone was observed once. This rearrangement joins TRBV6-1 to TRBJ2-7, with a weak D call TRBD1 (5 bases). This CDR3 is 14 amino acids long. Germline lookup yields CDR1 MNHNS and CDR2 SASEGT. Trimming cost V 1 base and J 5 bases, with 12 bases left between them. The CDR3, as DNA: TGTGCCAGCAGTGAAGTCAGGGCAATGGACGAGCAGTACTTC. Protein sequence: CASSEVRAMDEQYF.

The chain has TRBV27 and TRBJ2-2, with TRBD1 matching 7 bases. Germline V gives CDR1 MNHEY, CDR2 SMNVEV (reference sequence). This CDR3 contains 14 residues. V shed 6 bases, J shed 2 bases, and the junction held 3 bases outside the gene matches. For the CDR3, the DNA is TGTGCCAGCAGGGGGACAGTTAACACCGGGGAGCTGTTTTTT. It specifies CASRGTVNTGELFF.

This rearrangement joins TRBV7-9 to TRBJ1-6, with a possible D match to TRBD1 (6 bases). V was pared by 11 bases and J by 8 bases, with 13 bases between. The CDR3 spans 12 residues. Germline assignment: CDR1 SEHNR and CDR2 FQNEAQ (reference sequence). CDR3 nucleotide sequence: TGTGCCGGTAAAGGGGGGGATTCACCCCTCCACTTT. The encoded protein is CAGKGGDSPLHF.

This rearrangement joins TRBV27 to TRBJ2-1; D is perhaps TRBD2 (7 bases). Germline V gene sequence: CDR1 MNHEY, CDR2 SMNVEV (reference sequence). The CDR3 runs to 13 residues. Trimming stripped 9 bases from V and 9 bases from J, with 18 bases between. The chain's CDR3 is CASYGRGRTEQFF. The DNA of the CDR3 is TGTGCCAGTTACGGGCGGGGGCGTACTGAGCAGTTCTTC.

This CDR3 reads CASRNPGQGNTEAFF. Here the CDR3 DNA reads TGTGCCAGCAGAAACCCGGGACAGGGGAACACTGAAGCTTTCTTT. J is TRBJ1-1 and V is TRBV7-2, with 9 bases lining up with TRBD1. Looked up from germline, CDR1 is SGHTA and CDR2 is FQGNSA. The CDR3 consists of 15 residues. The V segment lost 6 bases and the J segment 1 base; nucleotides outside the gene matches: 6.

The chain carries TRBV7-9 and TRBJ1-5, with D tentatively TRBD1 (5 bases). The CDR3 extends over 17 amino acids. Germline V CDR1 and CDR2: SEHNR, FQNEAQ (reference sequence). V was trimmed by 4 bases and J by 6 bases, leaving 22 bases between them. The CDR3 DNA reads TGTGCCAGCAGCTCGAGTACCTTGGGGGAGGAGGGTCAGCCCCAGCATTTT. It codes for CASSSSTLGEEGQPQHF. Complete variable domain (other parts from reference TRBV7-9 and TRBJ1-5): DTGVSQNPRHKITKRGQNVTFRCDPISEHNRLYWYRQTLGQGPEFLTYFQNEAQLEKSRLLSDRFSAERPKGSFSTLEIQRTEQGDSAMYLCASSSSTLGEEGQPQHFGDGTRLSIL.

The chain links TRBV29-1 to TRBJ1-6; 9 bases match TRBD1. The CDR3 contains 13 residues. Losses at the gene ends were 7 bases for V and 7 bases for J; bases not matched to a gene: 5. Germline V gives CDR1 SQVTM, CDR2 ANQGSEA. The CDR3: CSARDRENSPLHF. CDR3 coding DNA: TGCAGCGCCCGGGACAGGGAGAATTCACCCCTCCACTTT.

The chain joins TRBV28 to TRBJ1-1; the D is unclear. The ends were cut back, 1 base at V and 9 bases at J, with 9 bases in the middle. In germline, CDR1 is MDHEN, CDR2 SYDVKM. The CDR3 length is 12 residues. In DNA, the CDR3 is TGTGCCAGCAGTTTATTTCCTCGTAAAGCTTTCTTT. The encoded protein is CASSLFPRKAFF. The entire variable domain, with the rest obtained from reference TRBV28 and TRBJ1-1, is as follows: DVKVTQSSRYLVKRTGEKVFLECVQDMDHENMFWYRQDPGLGLRLIYFSYDVKMKEKGDIPEGYSVSREKKERFSLILESASTNQTSMYLCASSLFPRKAFFGQGTRLTVV.

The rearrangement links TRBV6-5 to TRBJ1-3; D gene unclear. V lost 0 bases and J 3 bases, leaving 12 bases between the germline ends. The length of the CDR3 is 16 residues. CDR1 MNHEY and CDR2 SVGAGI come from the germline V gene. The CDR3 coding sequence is TGTGCCAGCAGTTACTCGTGGCGGGGAGGTGGAAACACCATATATTTT. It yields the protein CASSYSWRGGGNTIYF.

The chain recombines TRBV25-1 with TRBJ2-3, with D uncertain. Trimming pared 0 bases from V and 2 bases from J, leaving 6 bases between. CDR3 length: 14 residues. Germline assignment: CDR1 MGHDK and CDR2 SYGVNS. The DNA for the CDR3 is TGTGCCAGCAGTGAATATTTACTCACAGATACGCAGTATTTT. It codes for CASSEYLLTDTQYF.

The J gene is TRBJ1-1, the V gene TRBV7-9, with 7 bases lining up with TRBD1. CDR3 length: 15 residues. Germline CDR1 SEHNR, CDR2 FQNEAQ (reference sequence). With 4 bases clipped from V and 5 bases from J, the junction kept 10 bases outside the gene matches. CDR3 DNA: TGTGCCAGCAGCTCAAGGGAGACAGGGAGAACTGAAGCTTTCTTT. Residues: CASSSRETGRTEAFF.

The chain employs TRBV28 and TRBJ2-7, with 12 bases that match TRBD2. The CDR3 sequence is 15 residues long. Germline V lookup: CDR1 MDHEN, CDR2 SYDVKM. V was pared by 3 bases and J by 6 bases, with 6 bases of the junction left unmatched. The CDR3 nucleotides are TGTGCCAGCAGTTTTCGACTAGCGGGGGCGGGCGAGCAGTACTTC. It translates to CASSFRLAGAGEQYF. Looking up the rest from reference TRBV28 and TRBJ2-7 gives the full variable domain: DVKVTQSSRYLVKRTGEKVFLECVQDMDHENMFWYRQDPGLGLRLIYFSYDVKMKEKGDIPEGYSVSREKKERFSLILESASTNQTSMYLCASSFRLAGAGEQYFGPGTRLTVT.

The CDR3 loop is CASSARLAGGPYEQYF. For the CDR3, the DNA is TGTGCCAGCAGCGCCAGACTAGCGGGAGGGCCCTACGAGCAGTACTTC. The V call is TRBV7-6, the J call TRBJ2-7; 14 positions match TRBD2. Germline lookup yields CDR1 SGHVS and CDR2 FNYEAQ. V lost 5 bases and J lost 2; bases outside the gene matches: 5. The CDR3 contains 16 residues.

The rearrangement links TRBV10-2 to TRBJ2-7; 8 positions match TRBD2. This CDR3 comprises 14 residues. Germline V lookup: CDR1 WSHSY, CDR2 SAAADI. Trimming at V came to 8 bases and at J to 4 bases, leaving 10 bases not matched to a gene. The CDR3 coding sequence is TGCGCCAGCGGAACCGGGACTAGAAGGTACGAGCAGTACTTC. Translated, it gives CASGTGTRRYEQYF.

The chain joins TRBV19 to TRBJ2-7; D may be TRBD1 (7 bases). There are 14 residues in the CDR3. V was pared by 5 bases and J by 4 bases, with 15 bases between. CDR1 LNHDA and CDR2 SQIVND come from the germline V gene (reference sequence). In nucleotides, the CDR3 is TGTGCCAGTAGTTCCGCCTCAGGGGGGTACGAGCAGTACTTC. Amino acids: CASSSASGGYEQYF.

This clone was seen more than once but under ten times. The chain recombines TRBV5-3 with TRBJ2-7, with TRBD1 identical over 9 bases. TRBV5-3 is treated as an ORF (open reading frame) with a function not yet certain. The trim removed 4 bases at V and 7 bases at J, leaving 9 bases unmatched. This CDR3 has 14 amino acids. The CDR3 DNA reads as TGTGCCAGAAGCCACCGAGGACAGGGGAAGGAGCAGTACTTC. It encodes CARSHRGQGKEQYF.

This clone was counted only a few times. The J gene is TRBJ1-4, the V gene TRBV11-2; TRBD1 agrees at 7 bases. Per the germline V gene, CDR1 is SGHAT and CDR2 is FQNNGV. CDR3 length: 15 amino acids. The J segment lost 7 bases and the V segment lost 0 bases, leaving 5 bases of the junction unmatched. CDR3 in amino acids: CASSLDRGRFEKLFF. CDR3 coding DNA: TGTGCCAGCAGCTTAGACAGGGGGAGGTTTGAAAAACTGTTTTTT. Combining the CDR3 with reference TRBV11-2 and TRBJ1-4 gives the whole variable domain EAGVAQSPRYKIIEKRQSVAFWCNPISGHATLYWYQQILGQGPKLLIQFQNNGVVDDSQLPKDRFSAERLKGVDSTLKIQPAKLEDSAVYLCASSLDRGRFEKLFFGSGTQLSVL.

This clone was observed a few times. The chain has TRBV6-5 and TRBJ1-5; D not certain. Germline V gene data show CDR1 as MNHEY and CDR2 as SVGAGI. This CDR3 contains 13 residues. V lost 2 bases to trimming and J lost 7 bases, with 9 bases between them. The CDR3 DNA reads TGTGCCAGCAGTTACGAGGGAGGGCAGCCCCAGCATTTT. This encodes CASSYEGGQPQHF.

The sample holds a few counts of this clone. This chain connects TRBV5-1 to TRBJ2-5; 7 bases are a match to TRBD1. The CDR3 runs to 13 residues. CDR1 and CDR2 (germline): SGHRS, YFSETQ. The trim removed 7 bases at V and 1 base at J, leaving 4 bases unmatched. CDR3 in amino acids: CASGRDSQETQYF. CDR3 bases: TGCGCCAGCGGACGGGACAGCCAAGAGACCCAGTACTTC.

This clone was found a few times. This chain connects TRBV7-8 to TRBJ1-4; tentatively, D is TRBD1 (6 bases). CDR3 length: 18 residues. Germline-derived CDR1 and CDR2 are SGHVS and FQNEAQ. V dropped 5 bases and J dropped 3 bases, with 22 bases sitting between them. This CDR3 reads CASSPHVSQQGSNEKLFF. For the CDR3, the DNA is TGTGCCAGCAGCCCCCACGTGAGTCAACAGGGATCTAATGAAAAACTGTTTTTT.